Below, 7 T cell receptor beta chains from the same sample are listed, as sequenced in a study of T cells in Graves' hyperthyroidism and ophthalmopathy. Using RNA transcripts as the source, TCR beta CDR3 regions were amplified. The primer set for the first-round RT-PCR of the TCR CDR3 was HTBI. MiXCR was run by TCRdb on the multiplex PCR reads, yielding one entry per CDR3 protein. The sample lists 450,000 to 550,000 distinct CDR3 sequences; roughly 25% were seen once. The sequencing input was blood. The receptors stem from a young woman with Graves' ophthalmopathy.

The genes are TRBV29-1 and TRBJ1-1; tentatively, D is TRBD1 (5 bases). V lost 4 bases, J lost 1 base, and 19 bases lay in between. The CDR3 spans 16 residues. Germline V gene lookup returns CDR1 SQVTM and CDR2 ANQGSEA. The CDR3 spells CSVVFTGRDENTEAFF. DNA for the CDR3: TGCAGCGTTGTGTTTACAGGCAGGGACGAGAACACTGAAGCTTTCTTT.

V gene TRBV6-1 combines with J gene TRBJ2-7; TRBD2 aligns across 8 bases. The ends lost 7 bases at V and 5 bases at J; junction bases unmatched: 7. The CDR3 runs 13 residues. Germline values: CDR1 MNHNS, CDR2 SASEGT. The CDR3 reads CASTPGGGDEQYF. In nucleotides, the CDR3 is TGTGCCAGCACTCCGGGGGGGGGCGACGAGCAGTACTTC.

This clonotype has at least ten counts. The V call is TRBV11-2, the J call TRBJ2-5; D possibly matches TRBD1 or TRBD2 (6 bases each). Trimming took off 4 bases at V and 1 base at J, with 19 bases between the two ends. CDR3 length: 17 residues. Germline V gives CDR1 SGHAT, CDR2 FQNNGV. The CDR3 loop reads CASSSLKGGRAQETQYF. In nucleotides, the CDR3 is TGTGCCAGCAGCTCATTAAAGGGGGGCCGGGCCCAAGAGACCCAGTACTTC. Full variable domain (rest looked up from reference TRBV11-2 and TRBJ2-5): EAGVAQSPRYKIIEKRQSVAFWCNPISGHATLYWYQQILGQGPKLLIQFQNNGVVDDSQLPKDRFSAERLKGVDSTLKIQPAKLEDSAVYLCASSSLKGGRAQETQYFGPGTRLLVL.

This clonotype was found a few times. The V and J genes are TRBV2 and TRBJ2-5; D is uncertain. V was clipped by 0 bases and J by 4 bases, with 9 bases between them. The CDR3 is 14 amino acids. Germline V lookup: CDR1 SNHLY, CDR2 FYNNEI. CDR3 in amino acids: CASSEAVGSETQYF. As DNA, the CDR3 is TGTGCCAGCAGTGAAGCGGTGGGCTCAGAGACCCAGTACTTC.

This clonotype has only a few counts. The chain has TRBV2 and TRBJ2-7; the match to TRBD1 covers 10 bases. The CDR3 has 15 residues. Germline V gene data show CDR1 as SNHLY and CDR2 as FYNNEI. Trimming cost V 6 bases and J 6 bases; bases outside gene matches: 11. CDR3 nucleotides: TGTGCCAGCAGGCCGCCCGGGACAGGGGTATGCGAGCAGTACTTC. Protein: CASRPPGTGVCEQYF.

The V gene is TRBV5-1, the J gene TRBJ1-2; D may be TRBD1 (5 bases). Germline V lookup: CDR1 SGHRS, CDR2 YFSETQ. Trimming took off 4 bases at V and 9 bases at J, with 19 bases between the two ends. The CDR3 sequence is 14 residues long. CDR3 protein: CASSPGQEDLSYTF. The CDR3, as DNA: TGCGCCAGCAGCCCAGGACAAGAGGACCTAAGCTACACCTTC.

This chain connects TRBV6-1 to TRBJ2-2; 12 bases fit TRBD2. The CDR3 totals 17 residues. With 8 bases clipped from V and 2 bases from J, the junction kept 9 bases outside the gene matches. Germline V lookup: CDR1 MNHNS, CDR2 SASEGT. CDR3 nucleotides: TGTGCCAGCTGCCCCGAACTAGCGGGAGGCAACACCGGGGAGCTGTTTTTT. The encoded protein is CASCPELAGGNTGELFF.